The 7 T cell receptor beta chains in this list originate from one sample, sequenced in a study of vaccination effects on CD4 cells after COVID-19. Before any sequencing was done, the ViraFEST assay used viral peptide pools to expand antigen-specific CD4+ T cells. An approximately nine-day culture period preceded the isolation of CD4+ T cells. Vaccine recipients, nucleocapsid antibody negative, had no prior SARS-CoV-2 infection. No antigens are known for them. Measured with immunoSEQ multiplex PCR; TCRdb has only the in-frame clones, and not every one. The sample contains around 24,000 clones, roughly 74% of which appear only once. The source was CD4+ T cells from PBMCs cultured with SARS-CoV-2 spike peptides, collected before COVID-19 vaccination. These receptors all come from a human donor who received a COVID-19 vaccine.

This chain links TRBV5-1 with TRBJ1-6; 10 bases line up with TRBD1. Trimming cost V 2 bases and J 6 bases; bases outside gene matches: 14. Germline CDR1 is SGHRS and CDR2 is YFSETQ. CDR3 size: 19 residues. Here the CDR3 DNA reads TGCGCCAGCAGCTTCACCCCACCGACAGGGGGCGCCTCTAATTCACCCCTCCACTTT. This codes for CASSFTPPTGGASNSPLHF.

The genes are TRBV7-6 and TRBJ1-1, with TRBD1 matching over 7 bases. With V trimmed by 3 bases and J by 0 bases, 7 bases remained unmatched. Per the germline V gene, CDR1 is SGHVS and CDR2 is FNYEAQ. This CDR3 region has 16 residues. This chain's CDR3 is CASSFLTGTVNTEAFF. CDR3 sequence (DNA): TGTGCCAGCAGCTTCCTGACCGGGACAGTGAACACTGAAGCTTTCTTT.

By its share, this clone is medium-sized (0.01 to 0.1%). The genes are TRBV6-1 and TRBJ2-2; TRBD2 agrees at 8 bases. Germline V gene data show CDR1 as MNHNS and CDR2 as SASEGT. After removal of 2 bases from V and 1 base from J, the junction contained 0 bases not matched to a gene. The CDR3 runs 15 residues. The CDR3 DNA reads TGTGCCAGCAGTGAACTAGCGGGGAACACCGGGGAGCTGTTTTTT. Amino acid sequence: CASSELAGNTGELFF.

CDR3 DNA: TGTGCCAGCAGCTTAGTTAGGACAGGGGTCTCCTACGAGCAGTACTTC. Amino acid sequence: CASSLVRTGVSYEQYF. V and J are TRBV7-9 and TRBJ2-7, with TRBD1 identical over 9 bases. Per the germline V gene, CDR1 is SEHNR and CDR2 is FQNEAQ (reference sequence). V gave up 1 base and J gave up 0 bases; unmatched junction bases: 4. This CDR3 comprises 16 residues. Combining the CDR3 with reference TRBV7-9 and TRBJ2-7 gives the whole variable domain DTGVSQNPRHKITKRGQNVTFRCDPISEHNRLYWYRQTLGQGPEFLTYFQNEAQLEKSRLLSDRFSAERPKGSFSTLEIQRTEQGDSAMYLCASSLVRTGVSYEQYFGPGTRLTVT.

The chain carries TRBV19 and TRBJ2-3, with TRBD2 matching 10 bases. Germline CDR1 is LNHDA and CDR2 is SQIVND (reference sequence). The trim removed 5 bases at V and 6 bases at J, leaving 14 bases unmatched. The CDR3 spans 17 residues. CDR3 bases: TGTGCCAGTAGTCCCTTGATCGGAGCGGGGGGGCCGGATACGCAGTATTTT. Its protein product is CASSPLIGAGGPDTQYF.

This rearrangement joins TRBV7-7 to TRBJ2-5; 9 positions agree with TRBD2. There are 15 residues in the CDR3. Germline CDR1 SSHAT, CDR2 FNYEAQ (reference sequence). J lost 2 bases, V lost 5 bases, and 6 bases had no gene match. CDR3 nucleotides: TGTGCCAGCAGCCCAGGACTAGCGCGACAAGAGACCCAGTACTTC. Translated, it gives CASSPGLARQETQYF.

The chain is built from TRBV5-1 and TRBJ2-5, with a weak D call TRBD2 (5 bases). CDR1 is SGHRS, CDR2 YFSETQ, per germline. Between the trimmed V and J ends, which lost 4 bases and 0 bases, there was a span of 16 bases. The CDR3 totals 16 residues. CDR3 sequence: CASSLGSSMYQETQYF. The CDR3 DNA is TGCGCCAGCAGCCTGGGGTCTAGCATGTACCAAGAGACCCAGTACTTC.